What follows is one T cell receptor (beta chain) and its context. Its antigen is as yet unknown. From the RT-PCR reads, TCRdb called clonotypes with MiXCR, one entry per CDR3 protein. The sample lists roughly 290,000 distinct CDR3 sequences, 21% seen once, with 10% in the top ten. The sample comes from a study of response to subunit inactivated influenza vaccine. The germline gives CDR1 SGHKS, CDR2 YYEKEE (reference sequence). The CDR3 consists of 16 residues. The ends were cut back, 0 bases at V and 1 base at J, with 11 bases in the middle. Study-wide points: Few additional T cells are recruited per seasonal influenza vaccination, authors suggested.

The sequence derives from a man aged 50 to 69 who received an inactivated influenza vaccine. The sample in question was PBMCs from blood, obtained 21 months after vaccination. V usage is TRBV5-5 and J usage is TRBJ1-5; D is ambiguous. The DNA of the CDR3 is TGTGCCAGCAGCTTGGATTCAGGTTCAAGCAATCAGCCCCAGCATTTT. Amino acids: CASSLDSGSSNQPQHF.